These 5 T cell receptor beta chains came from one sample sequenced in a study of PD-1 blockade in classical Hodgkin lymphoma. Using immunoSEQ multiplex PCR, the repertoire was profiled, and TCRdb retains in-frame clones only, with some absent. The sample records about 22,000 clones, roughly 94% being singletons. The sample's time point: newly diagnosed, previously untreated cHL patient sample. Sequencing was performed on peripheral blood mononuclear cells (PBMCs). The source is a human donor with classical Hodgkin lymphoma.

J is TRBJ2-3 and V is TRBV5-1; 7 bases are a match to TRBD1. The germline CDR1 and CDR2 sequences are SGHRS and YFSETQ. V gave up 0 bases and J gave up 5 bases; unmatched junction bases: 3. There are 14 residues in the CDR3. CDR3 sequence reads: CASSLDRGRDTQYF. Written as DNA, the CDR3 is TGCGCCAGCAGCTTGGACAGGGGAAGAGATACGCAGTATTTT.

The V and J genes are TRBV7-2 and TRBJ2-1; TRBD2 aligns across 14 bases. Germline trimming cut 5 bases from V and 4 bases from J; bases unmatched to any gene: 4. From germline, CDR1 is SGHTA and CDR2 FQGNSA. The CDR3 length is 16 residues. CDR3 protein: CASSIGLAGGYNEQFF. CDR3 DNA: TGTGCCAGCAGCATCGGACTAGCGGGGGGATACAATGAGCAGTTCTTC.

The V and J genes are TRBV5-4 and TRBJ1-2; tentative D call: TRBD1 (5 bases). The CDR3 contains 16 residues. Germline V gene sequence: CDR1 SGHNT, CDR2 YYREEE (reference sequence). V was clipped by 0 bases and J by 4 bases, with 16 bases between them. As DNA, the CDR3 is TGTGCCAGCAGCTTGGTGTTTCAGGGTGGAAGCTATGGCTACACCTTC. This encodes CASSLVFQGGSYGYTF. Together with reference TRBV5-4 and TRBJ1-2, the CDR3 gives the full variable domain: ETGVTQSPTHLIKTRGQQVTLRCSSQSGHNTVSWYQQALGQGPQFIFQYYREEENGRGNFPPRFSGLQFPNYSSELNVNALELDDSALYLCASSLVFQGGSYGYTFGSGTRLTVV.

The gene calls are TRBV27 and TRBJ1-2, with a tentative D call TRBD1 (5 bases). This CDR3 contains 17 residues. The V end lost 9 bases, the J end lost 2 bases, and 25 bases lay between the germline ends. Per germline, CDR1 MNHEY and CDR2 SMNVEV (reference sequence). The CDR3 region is CASSRKARDEGNYGYTF. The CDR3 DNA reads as TGTGCCAGTAGCAGGAAGGCACGGGACGAGGGAAACTATGGCTACACCTTC.

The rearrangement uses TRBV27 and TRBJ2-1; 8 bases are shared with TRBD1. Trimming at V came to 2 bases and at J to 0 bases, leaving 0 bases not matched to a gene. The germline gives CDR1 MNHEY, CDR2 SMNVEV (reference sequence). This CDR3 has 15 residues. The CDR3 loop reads CASSLDRGSYNEQFF. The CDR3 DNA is TGTGCCAGCAGTTTAGACAGGGGCTCCTACAATGAGCAGTTCTTC.